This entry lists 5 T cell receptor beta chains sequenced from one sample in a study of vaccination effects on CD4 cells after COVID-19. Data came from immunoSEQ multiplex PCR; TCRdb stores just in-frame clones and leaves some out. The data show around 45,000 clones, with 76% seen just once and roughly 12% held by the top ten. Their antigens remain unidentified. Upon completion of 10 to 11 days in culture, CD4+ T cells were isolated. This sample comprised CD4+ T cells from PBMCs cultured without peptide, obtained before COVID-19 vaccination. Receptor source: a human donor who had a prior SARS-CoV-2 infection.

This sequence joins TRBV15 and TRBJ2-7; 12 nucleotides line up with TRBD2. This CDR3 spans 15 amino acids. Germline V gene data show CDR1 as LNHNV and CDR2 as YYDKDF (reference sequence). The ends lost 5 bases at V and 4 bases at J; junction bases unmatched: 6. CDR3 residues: CATSSTSGSRYEQYF. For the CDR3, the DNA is TGTGCCACCAGCTCGACTAGCGGGAGTAGGTACGAGCAGTACTTC. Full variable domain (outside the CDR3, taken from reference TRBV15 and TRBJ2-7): DAMVIQNPRYQVTQFGKPVTLSCSQTLNHNVMYWYQQKSSQAPKLLFHYYDKDFNNEADTPDNFQSRRPNTSFCFLDIRSPGLGDTAMYLCATSSTSGSRYEQYFGPGTRLTVT.

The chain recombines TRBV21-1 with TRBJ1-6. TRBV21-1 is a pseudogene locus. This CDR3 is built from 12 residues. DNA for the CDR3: TGTGCCGGCGGACTGGGTTATTCACCCCTCCACTTT. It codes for CAGGLGYSPLHF.

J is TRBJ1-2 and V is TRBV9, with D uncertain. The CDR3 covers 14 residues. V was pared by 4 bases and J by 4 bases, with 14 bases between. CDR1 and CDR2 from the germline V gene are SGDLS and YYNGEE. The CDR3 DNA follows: TGTGCCAGCAGCTTTTCCGACACGACCTATGGCTACACCTTC. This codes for CASSFSDTTYGYTF. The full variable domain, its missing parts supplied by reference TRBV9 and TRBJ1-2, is DSGVTQTPKHLITATGQRVTLRCSPRSGDLSVYWYQQSLDQGLQFLIQYYNGEERAKGNILERFSAQQFPDLHSELNLSSLELGDSALYFCASSFSDTTYGYTFGSGTRLTVV.

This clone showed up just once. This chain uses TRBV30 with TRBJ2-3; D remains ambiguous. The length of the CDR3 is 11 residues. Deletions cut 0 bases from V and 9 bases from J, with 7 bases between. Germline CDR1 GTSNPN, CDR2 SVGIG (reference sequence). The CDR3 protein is CAWSVRITQYF. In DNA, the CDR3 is TGTGCCTGGAGTGTGCGGATCACGCAGTATTTT.

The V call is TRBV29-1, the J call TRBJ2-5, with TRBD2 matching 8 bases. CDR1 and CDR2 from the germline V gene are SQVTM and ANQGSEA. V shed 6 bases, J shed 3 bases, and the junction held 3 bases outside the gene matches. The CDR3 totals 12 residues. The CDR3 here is CSVLRGEETQYF. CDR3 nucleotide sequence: TGCAGCGTACTGCGGGGGGAAGAGACCCAGTACTTC.